This TCR beta chain was sequenced in a study of blood T cell repertoires in COVID-19. Study-level background: The United States, Italy and Spain supplied acute and convalescent COVID-19 samples. The analysed material was cDNA or gDNA that came from T cells, B-cell-depleted T cells, or PBMCs.

This clone showed up just once. The CDR3 covers 16 residues. Trimming removed 5 bases from V and 5 bases from J; junction bases left unmatched: 9. Germline values: CDR1 LNHNV, CDR2 YYDKDF (reference sequence). Per the original data handling: Nucleated cell counts were estimated from reference gene primer amplification. The method was immunoSEQ multiplex PCR; TCRdb's version includes in-frame clones alone and lacks a portion of them. V and J calls and clone size come straight from that table; D and trimming were deduced from the DNA. The repertoire consists of approximately 210,000 clones, with around four fifths occurring once and the leading ten covering 2.5% to 3%.

The sequence derives from a man over 45 with active or convalescent COVID-19. This rearrangement joins TRBV15 to TRBJ2-3; 11 nucleotides agree with TRBD2. The sequenced sample was peripheral blood. This chain's CDR3 is CATSVRTSGWGDTQYF. The CDR3 bases are TGTGCCACCAGCGTGAGGACTAGCGGGTGGGGAGATACGCAGTATTTT. The variable domain in full, with the rest retrieved from reference TRBV15 and TRBJ2-3, is DAMVIQNPRYQVTQFGKPVTLSCSQTLNHNVMYWYQQKSSQAPKLLFHYYDKDFNNEADTPDNFQSRRPNTSFCFLDIRSPGLGDTAMYLCATSVRTSGWGDTQYFGPGTRLTVL.